The clone carrying this T cell receptor beta chain was counted only a few times. Antigen: not known. With a J-beta primer mix and a sample-barcoded 5' primer, a second PCR ran roughly 7 to 11 cycles. TCRdb re-called the 5' RACE reads through MiXCR, storing one row per CDR3 protein. The sample has about 1.6 million distinct CDR3 sequences; approximately 32% are singletons. This sample was taken from a study of blood T cells in healthy people across ages. The study, taken as a whole, reports: PBMCs were not sorted, which prevented a conclusive comparison of naive versus antigen-experienced cells. Aged donors had fewer naive CD4+ cells and lower diversity than long-lived donors.

Sequences were obtained from blood. This receptor was identified in a woman aged 25 to 39 in good health.

The CDR3 here is CASSWKIGASYGYTF. In DNA form, the CDR3 reads TGCGCCAGCAGCTGGAAAATCGGGGCTAGCTATGGCTACACCTTC. The J gene is TRBJ1-2, the V gene TRBV5-1, with D perhaps matching TRBD1 (5 bases). The CDR3 has 15 amino acids. CDR1 is SGHRS, CDR2 YFSETQ, per germline. Deletions cut 3 bases from V and 4 bases from J, with 16 bases between.